This T cell receptor (beta chain) originates from a study of siplizumab effects on memory and regulatory T cells. Whole-study findings and limits: Among sequences traceable to unstimulated CD4+ memory cells, alloreactive ones were significantly reduced by siplizumab. The naive T cell population seemed more diverse than memory cells and seemed a major contributor to the alloresponse. Poor capture below about 10^-5 frequency left most alloreactive clones unmapped to unstimulated subsets. Roughly 75-95% of dividing CD4+ or CD8+ clones were without an attributable naive or memory phenotype.

This CDR3 region has 13 residues. Trimming took 2 bases from V and 7 from J, leaving 10 bases between them. Germline V lookup: CDR1 SGDLS, CDR2 YYNGEE. Measured with immunoSEQ multiplex PCR; TCRdb has only the in-frame clones, and not every one. The table shows tens of thousands of clones, with about 90% occurring only once. On this clone itself: What it binds is unknown.

The chain combines TRBV9 with TRBJ1-5, with a possible D match to TRBD1 (5 bases). The TCR sequence derives from a human donor in good health. The sequenced sample was CD8+ T cells sorted from blood. The CDR3 DNA follows: TGTGCCAGCAGCGTTGGGGGAGGGCAGCCCCAGCATTTT. Translating gives CASSVGGGQPQHF.